The rows below give T cell receptor beta chains drawn from one sample of a study of post-analysis software for immune sequencing data. One entry per CDR3 protein results from TCRdb running MiXCR on the PCR reads. The sample yields around 710,000 distinct CDR3 sequences, 35% to 55% seen once. Sample: blood. The receptors were sampled from a girl aged 10-17 years with multiple sclerosis. Each CDR3 is given with its conserved first and last residue. The order of the fields is V gene, J gene, clone size, D gene, CDR3 DNA, CDR3 protein. A D gene is named only where the DNA matches it firmly. Clone size is shown for a subset of rows, as once, few, many or a class of expanded clone.

TRBV25-1	TRBJ2-5	few	-	TGTGCCAGCAAGAAGCAAGAGACCCAGTACTTC	CASKKQETQYF
TRBV15	TRBJ2-5	-	TRBD1	TGTGCCACCAGCAGGGACAGGGGCTTCCAAGAGACCCAGTACTTC	CATSRDRGFQETQYF
TRBV20-1	TRBJ2-2	-	-	TGCAGTGCTAGGGGGCGGGGGAACACCGGGGAGCTGTTTTTT	CSARGRGNTGELFF
TRBV6-5	TRBJ2-5	-	-	TGTGCCAGCAGTTACGGTTACGCTGCGGGGGCCGCGCAAGAGACCCAGTACTTC	CASSYGYAAGAAQETQYF
TRBV20-1	TRBJ2-5	few	TRBD2	TGCAGTGCCCTACTAGCGCCCATTCAAGAGACCCAGTACTTC	CSALLAPIQETQYF
TRBV6-5	TRBJ1-5	few	TRBD1	TGTGCCAGCAGTTACTCCCAGACAGGGGCAAATCAGCCCCAGCATTTT	CASSYSQTGANQPQHF
TRBV3-1	TRBJ1-3	-	-	TGTGCCAGCAGCCAAGAATTCCCCCAGCCTGTCTCTGGAAACACCATATATTTT	CASSQEFPQPVSGNTIYF
TRBV20-1	TRBJ2-3	-	TRBD2	TGCAGTGCTCTTCCACTAGCGATAAGCACAGATACGCAGTATTTT	CSALPLAISTDTQYF
TRBV20-1	TRBJ2-5	many	TRBD2	TGCAGTGCTCCGGCGGGGGGCGTCCGCCAAGAGACCCAGTACTTC	CSAPAGGVRQETQYF
TRBV27	TRBJ2-3	-	-	TGTGCCACCCGAGTGCTGGGCACAGATACGCAGTATTTT	CATRVLGTDTQYF
TRBV7-9	TRBJ2-1	few	-	TGTGCCAGCAGCCAAAGCGGGCAGAACAATGAGCAGTTCTTC	CASSQSGQNNEQFF
TRBV12-3/TRBV12-4	TRBJ2-3	-	TRBD2	TGTGCCAGCCTGACTAGCGGCACAGATACGCAGTATTTT	CASLTSGTDTQYF
TRBV5-4	TRBJ1-2	few	-	TGTGCCAGCAGCCCTGGCAGGGGCGGCTATGGCTACACCTTC	CASSPGRGGYGYTF
TRBV20-1	TRBJ2-3	few	TRBD1	TGCAGTGCTAGAGATCACTTGTTTCGACCTGGGGGACAGGGAATCACAGATACGCAGTATTTT	CSARDHLFRPGGQGITDTQYF
TRBV12-3/TRBV12-4	TRBJ2-3	-	TRBD2	TGTGCCAGCAACCTAGCGGGAGCGGGAGCAGATACGCAGTATTTT	CASNLAGAGADTQYF